The rows below give T cell receptor beta chains drawn from one sample of a study of CD8 T cells in ankylosing spondylitis. TCRdb recomputed calls from the 5' RACE reads with MiXCR, one row per CDR3 protein. The table has around 230,000 distinct CDR3 sequences, 8% to 9.5% seen once; the top ten hold 6.8%. Sequencing input: blood, either unsorted or a sorted T cell fraction (not recorded which). These receptors all come from a male donor with ankylosing spondylitis or in good health (not recorded which). Each CDR3 is given with its conserved first and last residue. The order of the fields is clone size, J gene, V gene, D gene, CDR3 DNA, CDR3 protein. A D gene is named only where the DNA matches it firmly. Where a row states a size, it is once, few, many or the class of an expanded clone; other rows omit it.

size: many; J: TRBJ2-7; V: TRBV12-3/TRBV12-4; D: .; DNA: TGTGCCAGCAGTTTTACCAGGGGAAGGGACGAGCAGTACTTC; CDR3: CASSFTRGRDEQYF
size: many; J: TRBJ1-2; V: TRBV29-1; D: .; DNA: TGCAGCGTTGAAGATCGTAGGGGAAGTGGCTACACCTTC; CDR3: CSVEDRRGSGYTF
size: many; J: TRBJ2-1; V: TRBV11-2; D: .; DNA: TGTGCCAGCAGCTTGGGCGGAGGGGGCGATGAGCAGTTCTTC; CDR3: CASSLGGGGDEQFF
size: many; J: TRBJ2-7; V: TRBV20-1; D: TRBD1; DNA: TGCAGTGCTAGGGGACAGGGAGGGACAGAGAACGAGCAGTACTTC; CDR3: CSARGQGGTENEQYF
size: many; J: TRBJ1-3; V: TRBV20-1; D: .; DNA: TGCAGTGGGGGCGGGGGTTCTCTTGGAAACACCATATATTTT; CDR3: CSGGGGSLGNTIYF
size: few; J: TRBJ2-5; V: TRBV12-3/TRBV12-4; D: .; DNA: TGTGCCAGCAGTTTTGTGCGGGGGCGCCGTGAGACCCAGTACTTC; CDR3: CASSFVRGRRETQYF
size: many; J: TRBJ2-7; V: TRBV6-1; D: .; DNA: TGTGCCAGCAGTACCCTACAGGGTTTGTCCTACGAGCAGTACTTC; CDR3: CASSTLQGLSYEQYF
size: many; J: TRBJ1-1; V: TRBV7-9; D: .; DNA: TGTGCCAGCAGCCCTTATAACACTGAAGCTTTCTTT; CDR3: CASSPYNTEAFF
size: .; J: TRBJ2-1; V: TRBV5-1; D: TRBD2; DNA: TGCGCCAGCAGCTTCCAGGGACTAGCACCCTACAATGAGCAGTTCTTC; CDR3: CASSFQGLAPYNEQFF
size: many; J: TRBJ1-5; V: TRBV30; D: .; DNA: TGTGCCTGGAGTGTAACCGGGAATCAGCCCCAGCATTTT; CDR3: CAWSVTGNQPQHF
size: many; J: TRBJ1-2; V: TRBV20-1; D: .; DNA: TGCAGTGCTAGAGATTCGGGGCAAGGCGGGAATGGCTACACCTTC; CDR3: CSARDSGQGGNGYTF
size: .; J: TRBJ2-6; V: TRBV4-2; D: .; DNA: TGTGCCAGCAGCCAAGCACAACCGGGGACTGGGGCCAACGTCCTGACTTTC; CDR3: CASSQAQPGTGANVLTF
size: few; J: TRBJ1-2; V: TRBV18; D: .; DNA: TGTGCCAGCTCACCCGAGGGAAACTATGGCTACACCTTC; CDR3: CASSPEGNYGYTF
size: many; J: TRBJ2-7; V: TRBV20-1; D: .; DNA: TGCAGTGCTAGTAGGGAAGGCTACGAGCAGTACTTC; CDR3: CSASREGYEQYF
size: many; J: TRBJ2-7; V: TRBV20-1; D: .; DNA: TGCAGTGCTAGAGCTCCAGACAGTTCCTACGAGCAGTACTTC; CDR3: CSARAPDSSYEQYF
size: many; J: TRBJ2-5; V: TRBV4-1; D: TRBD2; DNA: TGCGCCAGCAGCCAGACGGCTAGCGGAGAGACCCAGTACTTC; CDR3: CASSQTASGETQYF
size: many; J: TRBJ1-2; V: TRBV27; D: .; DNA: TGTGCCAGCAGATACCGGTTCCAGGGGACGGGGGGCTACACCTTC; CDR3: CASRYRFQGTGGYTF
size: many; J: TRBJ1-1; V: TRBV29-1; D: .; DNA: TGCAGCGTTATTAGTAACACTGAAGCTTTCTTT; CDR3: CSVISNTEAFF
size: .; J: TRBJ2-1; V: TRBV30; D: .; DNA: TGTGCCTGGAGGTCCGGATCTTACAATGAGCAGTTCTTC; CDR3: CAWRSGSYNEQFF
size: many; J: TRBJ1-1; V: TRBV13; D: .; DNA: TGTGCCAGCAGCTCCTTTCAAACCTTTGAAGCTTTCTTT; CDR3: CASSSFQTFEAFF
size: many; J: TRBJ1-1; V: TRBV20-1; D: TRBD1; DNA: TGCAGTGCTTATCCGGGACAGATGAACACTGAAGCTTTCTTT; CDR3: CSAYPGQMNTEAFF
size: few; J: TRBJ2-2; V: TRBV19; D: .; DNA: TGTGCCAGTAGTGTACAGGGTGTCGGGGAGCTGTTTTTT; CDR3: CASSVQGVGELFF
size: .; J: TRBJ2-1; V: TRBV6-2/TRBV6-3; D: .; DNA: TGTGCCAGCAGTTACGGACAATCCTCCTACAATGAGCAGTTCTTC; CDR3: CASSYGQSSYNEQFF
size: many; J: TRBJ2-1; V: TRBV6-4; D: .; DNA: TGTGCCAGCCGCTACGGGGCAGGGGGGGACAATGAGCAGTTCTTC; CDR3: CASRYGAGGDNEQFF
size: many; J: TRBJ1-2; V: TRBV6-2/TRBV6-3; D: .; DNA: TGTGCCAGCAGTTATGATGAGGGAGGACGCTATGGCTACACCTTC; CDR3: CASSYDEGGRYGYTF
size: many; J: TRBJ2-5; V: TRBV7-9; D: .; DNA: TGTGCCAGCAGCAAACTCCGAGAGACCCAGTACTTC; CDR3: CASSKLRETQYF
size: many; J: TRBJ1-5; V: TRBV25-1; D: .; DNA: TGTGCCAGCAGTGAATTGTGGGCGGACACACAGCATTTT; CDR3: CASSELWADTQHF
size: many; J: TRBJ2-7; V: TRBV29-1; D: .; DNA: TGCAGCGTCAGGACGCGTTACTACGAGCAGTACTTC; CDR3: CSVRTRYYEQYF
size: many; J: TRBJ2-2; V: TRBV11-1; D: .; DNA: TGTGCCAGCAGCATCTTACAGGGCCGGACCGGGGAGCTGTTTTTT; CDR3: CASSILQGRTGELFF
size: many; J: TRBJ1-1; V: TRBV19; D: TRBD1; DNA: TGTGCCAGTAGTATTCGGGACAGGGACACTGAAGCTTTCTTT; CDR3: CASSIRDRDTEAFF
size: many; J: TRBJ2-2; V: TRBV6-5; D: .; DNA: TGTGCCAGCAGTTACGGGTCGTCCACCGGGGAGCTGTTTTTT; CDR3: CASSYGSSTGELFF
size: many; J: TRBJ2-1; V: TRBV24-1; D: .; DNA: TGTGCCACCAGTGATTTTAGCAATGAGCAGTTCTTC; CDR3: CATSDFSNEQFF
size: few; J: TRBJ2-1; V: TRBV7-9; D: TRBD1; DNA: TGTGCCAGCAGCCGCGGGACAGGGGGCATCGATGAGCAGTTCTTC; CDR3: CASSRGTGGIDEQFF
size: many; J: TRBJ2-2; V: TRBV20-1; D: TRBD2; DNA: TGCAGTGCTAGACGGGAGGGGAGCACCGGGGAGCTGTTTTTT; CDR3: CSARREGSTGELFF
size: .; J: TRBJ1-4; V: TRBV10-3; D: TRBD1; DNA: TGTGCCATCAGTGAGCGGGGGACAGGAAATCGAAATGAAAAACTGTTTTTT; CDR3: CAISERGTGNRNEKLFF
size: many; J: TRBJ1-3; V: TRBV12-3/TRBV12-4; D: .; DNA: TGTGCCAGCAGTTACAGGTTACTATCTGGAAACACCATATATTTT; CDR3: CASSYRLLSGNTIYF
size: many; J: TRBJ1-2; V: TRBV7-2; D: .; DNA: TGTGCCAGCAGCTGGGGGGCCCCTTATGGCTACACCTTC; CDR3: CASSWGAPYGYTF
size: few; J: TRBJ2-3; V: TRBV10-3; D: TRBD2; DNA: TGTGCCATCAGTAAGGAGGGACTAGTCTCCTCCGATACGCAGTATTTT; CDR3: CAISKEGLVSSDTQYF
size: .; J: TRBJ1-1; V: TRBV5-5; D: TRBD1; DNA: TGTGCCAGCAGCTTGTTTCAGGGGGACACTGAAGCTTTCTTT; CDR3: CASSLFQGDTEAFF
size: many; J: TRBJ2-2; V: TRBV20-1; D: .; DNA: TGCAGTGCCCGCCCTAGAGGCAGGGAGGGGGAGCTGTTTTTT; CDR3: CSARPRGREGELFF
size: once; J: TRBJ2-2; V: TRBV13; D: .; DNA: TGTGCCATGGGCCCCGGCCCCAACTCCGGGGAGCTGTTTTTT; CDR3: CAMGPGPNSGELFF
size: many; J: TRBJ1-1; V: TRBV5-6; D: TRBD1; DNA: TGTGCCAGCAGCCCGGGACAGATCCACACTGAAGCTTTCTTT; CDR3: CASSPGQIHTEAFF
size: few; J: TRBJ1-5; V: TRBV20-1; D: .; DNA: TGCAGTGCAATAGGACAGAGCAATCAGCCCCAGCATTTT; CDR3: CSAIGQSNQPQHF
size: many; J: TRBJ2-3; V: TRBV27; D: TRBD1; DNA: TGTGCCAGCAGTCCATCATTGGGGGACAGGGGGCTGACAGATACGCAGTATTTT; CDR3: CASSPSLGDRGLTDTQYF
size: few; J: TRBJ2-3; V: TRBV20-1; D: .; DNA: TGCAGTGCTAAGGAGACTTCTATGAAAGATACGCAGTATTTT; CDR3: CSAKETSMKDTQYF
size: many; J: TRBJ2-7; V: TRBV10-3; D: .; DNA: TGTGCCATCAGTGAGAGGTACCCCTCGAGCTCCTACGAGCAGTACTTC; CDR3: CAISERYPSSSYEQYF
size: many; J: TRBJ1-6; V: TRBV7-9; D: .; DNA: TGTGCCAGCAGGAAGGACGGTTCACCCCTCCACTTT; CDR3: CASRKDGSPLHF
size: many; J: TRBJ1-1; V: TRBV14; D: .; DNA: TGTGCCAGCAGCATTATTCCGGGCTTCACTGAAGCTTTCTTT; CDR3: CASSIIPGFTEAFF
size: few; J: TRBJ1-1; V: TRBV6-2/TRBV6-3; D: .; DNA: TGTGCCAGCAGTTACCGAGGGAAGAGCACTGAAGCTTTCTTT; CDR3: CASSYRGKSTEAFF
size: many; J: TRBJ2-5; V: TRBV7-9; D: .; DNA: TGTGCCAGCAGCTTACAGGACTCCCGGTTGGGGACCCAGTACTTC; CDR3: CASSLQDSRLGTQYF
size: many; J: TRBJ2-7; V: TRBV4-1; D: TRBD2; DNA: TGCGCCAGCAGCCAAGACTGGACTAGCGACTACGAGCAGTACTTC; CDR3: CASSQDWTSDYEQYF
size: many; J: TRBJ2-2; V: TRBV5-1; D: TRBD1; DNA: TGCGCCAGCAGGGGGACAGTTTCCTCCGGGGAGCTGTTTTTT; CDR3: CASRGTVSSGELFF